One and the same sample provided the 3 T cell receptor beta chains below, sequenced in a study of CD8 T cells in ankylosing spondylitis. TCRdb reanalysed the 5' RACE reads using MiXCR and keeps one entry per CDR3 protein. The sample records more than 300,000 distinct CDR3 sequences, around 10% being singletons. Sequencing was carried out using blood, either unsorted or a sorted T cell fraction (not recorded which). The receptor source for this set is a female donor with ankylosing spondylitis or in good health (not recorded which).

There are many counts of this clonotype. The V and J genes are TRBV24-1 and TRBJ1-2; no definite D call. V lost 5 bases and J 4 bases, leaving 13 bases between the germline ends. This CDR3 contains 14 residues. The V gene's germline CDR1 is KGHDR and CDR2 SFDVKD. Here the CDR3 DNA reads TGTGCCACCAGTGGAGATGGGCTAACCTATGGCTACACCTTC. Protein: CATSGDGLTYGYTF.

This clonotype was observed at least ten times. The J gene is TRBJ2-1, the V gene TRBV12-5, with TRBD2 matching over 8 bases. CDR1 is LGHNT and CDR2 is FRNRAP in the germline V gene. The CDR3 contains 11 residues. Trimming at V came to 5 bases and at J to 9 bases, leaving 0 bases not matched to a gene. The CDR3 DNA reads TGTGCTAGTGGTCGGGAGGGTGAGCAGTTCTTC. Protein product: CASGREGEQFF.

This clonotype was seen ten or more times. V gene TRBV20-1 combines with J gene TRBJ2-3, with TRBD2 matching 8 bases. CDR3 length: 15 residues. Germline V CDR1 and CDR2: DFQATT, SNEGSKA (reference sequence). J was trimmed by 0 bases and V by 3 bases; bases with no gene match: 5. The CDR3 region is CSASPSSGSTDTQYF. CDR3 in DNA: TGCAGTGCTAGTCCCTCTAGCGGGAGCACAGATACGCAGTATTTT.